The 25 T cell receptor beta chains below all came from one sample that was sequenced in a study of chemoradiotherapy in HPV16-positive cancers. Data came from immunoSEQ multiplex PCR; TCRdb stores just in-frame clones and leaves some out. The table lists 7,900 or so clones, 80% of them singletons. The sample was taken from a patient who underwent chemoradiotherapy. These receptor sequences come from a human donor with HPV-associated anogenital cancer.

The V gene is TRBV19, the J gene TRBJ2-1; D gene unclear. This CDR3 contains 15 residues. CDR1 is LNHDA, CDR2 SQIVND, per germline (reference sequence). The ends were cut back, 0 bases at V and 1 base at J, with 7 bases in the middle. The CDR3 region has the DNA TGTGCCAGTAGTATAGATCACGGTTCCTACAATGAGCAGTTCTTC. Translation gives CASSIDHGSYNEQFF. Full variable domain (missing parts from reference TRBV19 and TRBJ2-1): DGGITQSPKYLFRKEGQNVTLSCEQNLNHDAMYWYRQDPGQGLRLIYYSQIVNDFQKGDIAEGYSVSREKKESFPLTVTSAQKNPTAFYLCASSIDHGSYNEQFFGPGTRLTVL.

V usage is TRBV5-1 and J usage is TRBJ2-7; 8 bases align to TRBD1. The V segment lost 1 base and the J segment 4 bases; nucleotides outside the gene matches: 1. CDR3 length equals 13 residues. CDR1 and CDR2 (germline): SGHRS, YFSETQ. CDR3 region: CASSLRQGYEQYF. CDR3 sequence (DNA): TGCGCCAGCAGCTTGAGACAGGGGTACGAGCAGTACTTC.

The rearrangement joins TRBV7-8 to TRBJ2-5; 11 positions agree with TRBD2. The length of the CDR3 is 16 residues. CDR1 is SGHVS, CDR2 FQNEAQ, per germline. V shed 5 bases, J shed 2 bases, and the junction held 7 bases outside the gene matches. In DNA, the CDR3 is TGTGCCAGCAGCGGGCTAGCGGGAGGTGGGCAAGAGACCCAGTACTTC. Its translation is CASSGLAGGGQETQYF.

The V and J genes are TRBV9 and TRBJ2-2; no firm D call. The V end was cut by 0 bases, the J end by 6 bases, with 6 bases between. CDR3 size: 13 residues. CDR1 SGDLS and CDR2 YYNGEE come from the germline V gene. The DNA for the CDR3 is TGTGCCAGCAGCGTAGAACACGCCGGGGAGCTGTTTTTT. It yields the protein CASSVEHAGELFF.

The genes are TRBV19 and TRBJ1-3; weak D call: TRBD1 (6 bases). The CDR3 has 14 residues. Deletions cut 6 bases from V and 0 bases from J, with 9 bases between. Looked up from germline, CDR1 is LNHDA and CDR2 is SQIVND (reference sequence). CDR3 in amino acids: CASSRGSSGNTIYF. The CDR3 nucleotides are TGTGCCAGTAGCAGGGGAAGCTCTGGAAACACCATATATTTT.

The CDR3 DNA sequence: TGTGCCAGTAGTAGGATCGGGGAGACCCAGTACTTC. It is translated as CASSRIGETQYF. The V call is TRBV19, the J call TRBJ2-5; D gene uncertain. Germline CDR1 LNHDA, CDR2 SQIVND (reference sequence). The CDR3 totals 12 residues. V dropped 4 bases and J dropped 5 bases, with 8 bases sitting between them.

The chain uses TRBV28 and TRBJ1-3; D remains unclear. Trimming cost V 7 bases and J 2 bases, with 18 bases left between them. From germline, CDR1 is MDHEN and CDR2 SYDVKM. The CDR3 runs 16 residues. Here the CDR3 reads CASTPWGTVAGNTIYF. As DNA, the CDR3 is TGTGCCAGCACCCCTTGGGGTACGGTGGCTGGAAACACCATATATTTT.

The V gene is TRBV7-2, the J gene TRBJ1-1; 8 bases are a match to TRBD1. The CDR3 is 15 residues long. The V segment lost 4 bases and the J segment 1 base; nucleotides outside the gene matches: 5. CDR1 SGHTA and CDR2 FQGNSA come from the germline V gene. CDR3 in amino acids: CASSSTGAGNTEAFF. The CDR3, as DNA: TGTGCCAGCAGCTCGACAGGGGCGGGGAACACTGAAGCTTTCTTT. Supplemented by reference TRBV7-2 and TRBJ1-1, the full variable domain reads GAGVSQSPSNKVTEKGKDVELRCDPISGHTALYWYRQSLGQGLEFLIYFQGNSAPDKSGLPSDRFSAERTGGSVSTLTIQRTQQEDSAVYLCASSSTGAGNTEAFFGQGTRLTVV.

V usage is TRBV5-5 and J usage is TRBJ1-2; D may be TRBD1 (6 bases). Germline loops: CDR1 SGHKS, CDR2 YYEKEE (reference sequence). The CDR3 is 14 amino acids. Between the trimmed V and J ends, which lost 0 bases and 5 bases, there was a span of 11 bases. CDR3 in amino acids: CASSLETGWYGYTF. Written as DNA, the CDR3 is TGTGCCAGCAGCTTGGAAACAGGGTGGTATGGCTACACCTTC. The whole variable domain, filled in from reference TRBV5-5 and TRBJ1-2, reads DAGVTQSPTHLIKTRGQQVTLRCSPISGHKSVSWYQQVLGQGPQFIFQYYEKEERGRGNFPDRFSARQFPNYSSELNVNALLLGDSALYLCASSLETGWYGYTFGSGTRLTVV.

The table lists this clone with a few counts. V gene TRBV9 combines with J gene TRBJ1-2, with D possibly matching TRBD1 (5 bases). Trimming removed 3 bases at V and 2 bases at J, with 20 bases between. Germline V CDR1 and CDR2: SGDLS, YYNGEE. This CDR3 comprises 17 residues. In nucleotides, the CDR3 is TGTGCCAGCAGCGCAGAGAAGGGGATACTGGGAAACTATGGCTACACCTTC. The encoded protein is CASSAEKGILGNYGYTF. The whole variable domain, remainder taken from reference TRBV9 and TRBJ1-2, is DSGVTQTPKHLITATGQRVTLRCSPRSGDLSVYWYQQSLDQGLQFLIQYYNGEERAKGNILERFSAQQFPDLHSELNLSSLELGDSALYFCASSAEKGILGNYGYTFGSGTRLTVV.

V gene TRBV28 combines with J gene TRBJ2-7; D gene ambiguous. Between the trimmed V and J ends, which lost 5 bases and 0 bases, there was a span of 11 bases. Germline CDR1 and CDR2: MDHEN and SYDVKM. The CDR3 consists of 14 residues. CDR3 amino acids: CASSPPLSSYEQYF. The DNA for the CDR3 is TGTGCCAGCAGTCCACCCTTGAGCTCCTACGAGCAGTACTTC. The whole variable domain, filled in from reference TRBV28 and TRBJ2-7, reads DVKVTQSSRYLVKRTGEKVFLECVQDMDHENMFWYRQDPGLGLRLIYFSYDVKMKEKGDIPEGYSVSREKKERFSLILESASTNQTSMYLCASSPPLSSYEQYFGPGTRLTVT.

The chain links TRBV7-2 to TRBJ2-7; 13 bases align to TRBD2. The CDR3 is made up of 14 amino acids. V gave up 4 bases and J gave up 9 bases; unmatched junction bases: 6. The germline V gene has CDR1 SGHTA and CDR2 FQGNSA. CDR3 region: CASSSTSGGAGQYF. Written as DNA, the CDR3 is TGTGCCAGCAGCTCCACTAGCGGGGGGGCTGGGCAGTACTTC.

This chain joins TRBV12-5 and TRBJ1-1; 8 nucleotides match TRBD1. The CDR3 has 15 amino acids. V was pared by 1 base and J by 1 base, with 2 bases of the junction left unmatched. The germline V gene has CDR1 LGHNT and CDR2 FRNRAP. DNA for the CDR3: TGTGCTAGTGGTTTGGGGACAGGGAAGAACACTGAAGCTTTCTTT. It specifies CASGLGTGKNTEAFF.

The chain links TRBV28 to TRBJ2-4, with D hard to call. Germline V lookup: CDR1 MDHEN, CDR2 SYDVKM. The length of the CDR3 is 16 residues. V was pared by 6 bases and J by 2 bases, with 17 bases between. CDR3 coding DNA: TGTGCCAGCAGCCCCTACGACCCGAGTACCAAAAACATTCAGTACTTC. This translates into CASSPYDPSTKNIQYF.

To note about this clone: Germline and junction disagree at one end, which may indicate a read error. Other DNA sequences in the sample encode the same CDR3. The V call is TRBV7-2, the J call TRBJ2-2, with 9 bases fitting TRBD1. CDR3 length equals 14 residues. Germline assignment: CDR1 SGHTA and CDR2 FQGNSA. CDR3 in amino acids: CASSPGTGLGELFF. The CDR3 bases are TGCGCCAGCAGCCCCGGGACAGGGCTCGGGGAGCTGTTTTTT.

This chain links TRBV30 with TRBJ1-4; D is perhaps TRBD1 (5 bases). The CDR3 contains 13 residues. Trimming removed 2 bases at V and 5 bases at J, with 9 bases between. The germline gives CDR1 GTSNPN, CDR2 SVGIG (reference sequence). Here the CDR3 reads CAWSPGGNEKLFF. The CDR3 DNA sequence: TGTGCCTGGAGTCCCGGGGGGAATGAAAAACTGTTTTTT.

This clone was seen more than once but under ten times. The V call is TRBV28, the J call TRBJ1-4; D might be TRBD1 (5 bases). There are 14 residues in the CDR3. V lost 7 bases and J 8 bases, leaving 17 bases between the germline ends. CDR1 and CDR2 (germline): MDHEN, SYDVKM. In nucleotides, the CDR3 is TGTGCCAGCACCCCGGGGACGGCCAGAGAAAAACTGTTTTTT. This sequence encodes CASTPGTAREKLFF.

The J gene is TRBJ2-3, the V gene TRBV2, with TRBD1 matching 7 bases. Unmatched junction bases numbered 1, after V lost 4 bases and J lost 3 bases. CDR3 length equals 13 residues. Germline V lookup: CDR1 SNHLY, CDR2 FYNNEI. In DNA, the CDR3 is TGTGCCAGCAGTGGACAGGGAACAGATACGCAGTATTTT. Its protein is CASSGQGTDTQYF.

This chain connects TRBV4-3 to TRBJ2-1; 8 bases match TRBD2. V gave up 2 bases and J gave up 5 bases; unmatched junction bases: 5. The CDR3 runs 15 residues. The V gene's germline CDR1 is LGHNA and CDR2 YSLEER. CDR3 sequence reads: CASSQQAGVNNEQFF. The CDR3 DNA is TGCGCCAGCAGCCAACAAGCGGGAGTGAACAATGAGCAGTTCTTC.

The chain couples TRBV4-2 to TRBJ1-3; the D is unclear. The germline V gene has CDR1 LGHNA and CDR2 YNFKEQ. CDR3 length equals 13 residues. Trimming left V 4 bases short and J 4 bases short, with 8 bases between. The CDR3, as DNA: TGTGCCAGCAGCCCCCCGGGCGGAAACACCATATATTTT. Translation gives CASSPPGGNTIYF.

This rearrangement joins TRBV21-1 to TRBJ2-7; TRBD1 was called by the table and not checked on the DNA. TRBV21-1 corresponds to a pseudogene. The CDR3 consists of 16 residues. The CDR3 protein is CASSLPGDKSSYEQYF. CDR3 DNA sequence: TGTGCCAGCAGCCTTCCCGGGGACAAATCTTCCTACGAGCAGTACTTC.

The V and J genes are TRBV19 and TRBJ1-2; D is perhaps TRBD1 (5 bases). This CDR3 spans 12 amino acids. The ends were cut back, 7 bases at V and 7 bases at J, with 13 bases in the middle. Germline assignment: CDR1 LNHDA and CDR2 SQIVND (reference sequence). The CDR3 loop reads CASTPAGGGYTF. CDR3 sequence (DNA): TGTGCCAGTACCCCCGCCGGGGGTGGCTACACCTTC.

The gene calls are TRBV5-1 and TRBJ2-7; the D is unclear. The ends were cut back, 4 bases at V and 6 bases at J, with 11 bases in the middle. CDR3 length: 12 residues. Germline V gives CDR1 SGHRS, CDR2 YFSETQ. The CDR3 loop reads CASSLSGSEQYF. The CDR3 nucleotides are TGCGCCAGCAGCCTGTCGGGCTCCGAGCAGTACTTC. The whole variable domain, remainder taken from reference TRBV5-1 and TRBJ2-7, is KAGVTQTPRYLIKTRGQQVTLSCSPISGHRSVSWYQQTPGQGLQFLFEYFSETQRNKGNFPGRFSGRQFSNSRSEMNVSTLELGDSALYLCASSLSGSEQYFGPGTRLTVT.

The chain joins TRBV28 to TRBJ2-7, with D unclear. This CDR3 is 11 amino acids long. From germline, CDR1 is MDHEN and CDR2 SYDVKM. The V and J ends lost 5 bases and 3 bases respectively, with 5 bases between them. The CDR3 loop is CASSTVYEQYF. CDR3 DNA sequence: TGTGCCAGCAGTACCGTCTACGAGCAGTACTTC.

The chain employs TRBV28 and TRBJ1-3; D not resolved. Looked up from germline, CDR1 is MDHEN and CDR2 is SYDVKM. V shed 5 bases and J shed 4 bases, with 18 bases lying between them. This CDR3 is 16 amino acids long. CDR3 residues: CASSPPGGITGNTIYF. The CDR3 bases are TGTGCCAGCAGTCCCCCGGGAGGCATTACCGGAAACACCATATATTTT.